The 26 T cell receptor beta chains below come from one sample, sequenced in a study of B cell selection in AIRE deficiency. Generated by immunoSEQ multiplex PCR, the TCRdb table keeps only in-frame clones and is missing some. The data contain tens of thousands of clones, around 97% of them singletons. Sorting defined conventional CD4 T cells as CD4+CD127+. The sample comprised conventional CD4+ T cells sorted from PBMCs. The receptor source for this set is a human donor with AIRE deficiency.

The chain is built from TRBV6-6 and TRBJ2-2; D is possibly TRBD1 or TRBD2 (5 bases each). Germline assignment: CDR1 MNHNY and CDR2 SVGAGI (reference sequence). V gave up 6 bases and J gave up 2 bases, with 16 bases separating them. This CDR3 has 16 amino acids. CDR3 sequence (DNA): TGTGCCAGCAGCCACCAAGGGACCCCTAACACCGGGGAGCTGTTTTTT. Translation: CASSHQGTPNTGELFF.

The chain couples TRBV7-2 to TRBJ2-7, with 11 positions matching TRBD2. The CDR3 has 16 residues. Germline loops: CDR1 SGHTA, CDR2 FQGNSA. V trimming: 5 bases; J trimming: 4 bases; junction bases outside the gene matches: 10. The CDR3 spells CASSRDSSGGRYEQYF. Here the CDR3 DNA reads TGTGCCAGCAGCCGAGATTCTAGCGGGGGGCGATACGAGCAGTACTTC.

J is TRBJ2-7 and V is TRBV7-9, with no clear D. Trimming pared 5 bases from V and 6 bases from J, leaving 11 bases between. There are 12 residues in the CDR3. Germline CDR1 SEHNR, CDR2 FQNEAQ (reference sequence). For the CDR3, the DNA is TGTGCCAGCAGCGAGGCGGTCGGCGAGCAGTACTTC. Protein sequence: CASSEAVGEQYF.

The J gene is TRBJ1-2, the V gene TRBV5-1, with D maybe TRBD1 (5 bases). V lost 4 bases and J 3 bases, leaving 10 bases between the germline ends. This CDR3 has 13 residues. The germline V gene encodes CDR1 SGHRS and CDR2 YFSETQ. CDR3 in DNA: TGCGCCAGCAGCCTGACAGTTTACTATGGCTACACCTTC. Translating it yields CASSLTVYYGYTF.

The rearrangement joins TRBV5-4 to TRBJ1-1; D is uncertain. CDR1 and CDR2 from the germline V gene are SGHNT and YYREEE (reference sequence). The CDR3 runs 15 residues. Trimming pared 2 bases from V and 0 bases from J, leaving 11 bases between. The CDR3 here is CASSLDGSMNTEAFF. In DNA, the CDR3 is TGTGCCAGCAGCTTAGACGGCAGCATGAACACTGAAGCTTTCTTT.

The chain recombines TRBV28 with TRBJ2-7; TRBD1 might be the D (6 bases). The CDR3 is 12 amino acids. Germline CDR1 and CDR2: MDHEN and SYDVKM. With 6 bases removed from V and 6 bases from J, the gap between germline ends came to 12 bases. CDR3 amino acids: CASRPGTLEQYF. For the CDR3, the DNA is TGTGCCAGCAGACCCGGGACACTCGAGCAGTACTTC.

This chain's CDR3 is CASTTGQAEGYTF. As DNA, the CDR3 is TGTGCCAGCACCACCGGACAGGCCGAAGGCTACACCTTC. This chain uses TRBV28 with TRBJ1-2; 7 bases align to TRBD1. Trimming took 7 bases from V and 8 from J; bases not matched to a gene: 10. Germline CDR1 is MDHEN and CDR2 is SYDVKM. This CDR3 spans 13 amino acids.

The CDR3: CASSQDGSYNEQFF. Here the CDR3 DNA reads TGTGCCAGCAGCCAAGATGGGTCTTACAATGAGCAGTTCTTC. The chain combines TRBV7-4 with TRBJ2-1; no clear D gene. With 5 bases removed from V and 4 bases from J, the gap between germline ends came to 12 bases. Germline CDR1 reads SGHVT; CDR2 reads SQSDAQ. The CDR3 sequence is 14 residues long.

This rearrangement joins TRBV7-2 to TRBJ1-4, with a weak D call TRBD1 (6 bases). V lost 2 bases, J lost 0 bases, and 19 bases lay in between. The CDR3 runs 19 residues. The V gene's germline CDR1 is SGHTA and CDR2 FQGNSA. The CDR3: CASSLLGVGQLATNEKLFF. CDR3 nucleotide sequence: TGTGCCAGCAGCTTACTAGGGGTTGGACAGCTAGCAACTAATGAAAAACTGTTTTTT. The entire variable domain, with the rest obtained from reference TRBV7-2 and TRBJ1-4, is as follows: GAGVSQSPSNKVTEKGKDVELRCDPISGHTALYWYRQSLGQGLEFLIYFQGNSAPDKSGLPSDRFSAERTGGSVSTLTIQRTQQEDSAVYLCASSLLGVGQLATNEKLFFGSGTQLSVL.

The CDR3 loop reads CASSFTGYPTDTQYF. The DNA for the CDR3 is TGTGCCAGCAGCTTTACAGGGTACCCCACAGATACGCAGTATTTT. The chain recombines TRBV11-2 with TRBJ2-3, with D possibly matching TRBD1 (6 bases). V lost 3 bases and J lost 2, with 12 bases in between. CDR1 is SGHAT and CDR2 is FQNNGV in the germline V gene. This CDR3 is 15 amino acids long.

V is TRBV19 and J is TRBJ2-1; D not resolved. Germline lookup yields CDR1 LNHDA and CDR2 SQIVND (reference sequence). This CDR3 contains 15 residues. Trimming shortened V by 6 bases and J by 8 bases, and 20 bases separated the two germline ends. The CDR3 bases are TGTGCCAGTAGGCCATCTACCGGATTTTTAGATGAGCAGTTCTTC. As protein: CASRPSTGFLDEQFF.

The CDR3, as DNA: TGTGCCAGCAGCCCAACCCTTAGATACGAGCAGTACTTC. This translates into CASSPTLRYEQYF. V is TRBV11-3 and J is TRBJ2-7; the D is unclear. V lost 5 bases to trimming and J lost 4 bases, with 12 bases between them. CDR3 length: 13 amino acids. CDR1 and CDR2 from the germline V gene are SGHNT and YENEEA.

The genes are TRBV19 and TRBJ1-2; 9 bases fit TRBD1. Trimming at V came to 6 bases and at J to 8 bases, leaving 13 bases not matched to a gene. The CDR3 has 15 residues. Germline CDR1 and CDR2: LNHDA and SQIVND (reference sequence). This chain's CDR3 is CASRLNPGQGVGYTF. CDR3 nucleotides: TGTGCCAGTAGGCTTAACCCGGGACAGGGTGTCGGCTACACCTTC. The full variable domain, completed using reference TRBV19 and TRBJ1-2, is DGGITQSPKYLFRKEGQNVTLSCEQNLNHDAMYWYRQDPGQGLRLIYYSQIVNDFQKGDIAEGYSVSREKKESFPLTVTSAQKNPTAFYLCASRLNPGQGVGYTFGSGTRLTVV.

The chain joins TRBV5-1 to TRBJ2-7, with a weak D call TRBD1 (6 bases). Trimming took 4 bases from V and 4 from J, leaving 15 bases between them. Looked up from germline, CDR1 is SGHRS and CDR2 is YFSETQ. The CDR3 totals 14 residues. CDR3 in DNA: TGCGCCAGCAGCACTTCCGGGACACCTTACGAGCAGTACTTC. Residues: CASSTSGTPYEQYF.

The chain employs TRBV27 and TRBJ2-7, with 8 bases identical to TRBD1. V lost 6 bases to trimming and J lost 4 bases; unmatched junction nucleotides: 17. CDR3 length equals 17 residues. Germline CDR1 MNHEY, CDR2 SMNVEV (reference sequence). For the CDR3, the DNA is TGTGCCAGCAGCCGCCCATCTCCCGGACAGGGTGGGTACGAGCAGTACTTC. This sequence encodes CASSRPSPGQGGYEQYF.

This chain links TRBV7-8 with TRBJ2-1; 15 bases are shared with TRBD2. Per the germline V gene, CDR1 is SGHVS and CDR2 is FQNEAQ. This CDR3 has 20 residues. Unmatched junction bases numbered 15, after V lost 5 bases and J lost 4 bases. This CDR3 is CASSPYPGLAGGYRYNEQFF. The DNA for the CDR3 is TGTGCCAGCAGCCCCTACCCGGGACTAGCGGGAGGTTACAGATACAATGAGCAGTTCTTC.

This chain links TRBV11-3 with TRBJ2-1; TRBD1 agrees at 9 bases. Germline loops: CDR1 SGHNT, CDR2 YENEEA. The CDR3 loop spans 13 amino acids. With 4 bases clipped from V and 12 bases from J, the junction kept 7 bases outside the gene matches. The CDR3 nucleotides read TGTGCCAGCAGCTCTCTTGGACAGGGGAGGCAGTTCTTC. This gives the protein CASSSLGQGRQFF.

The V and J genes are TRBV5-4 and TRBJ2-5; no firm D call. Looked up from germline, CDR1 is SGHNT and CDR2 is YYREEE (reference sequence). Trimming left V 1 base short and J 2 bases short, with 9 bases between. The CDR3 loop spans 14 amino acids. The CDR3 DNA reads TGTGCCAGCAGCTTGTCTCTGGGGCAAGAGACCCAGTACTTC. Translation gives CASSLSLGQETQYF.

The gene calls are TRBV10-1 and TRBJ2-1; no definite D call. The ends were cut back, 4 bases at V and 4 bases at J, with 14 bases in the middle. The germline V gene has CDR1 WNHNN and CDR2 SYGVQD (reference sequence). This CDR3 region has 15 residues. CDR3 sequence reads: CASSAHIDPYNEQFF. For the CDR3, the DNA is TGCGCCAGCAGTGCCCACATAGACCCTTACAATGAGCAGTTCTTC.

The chain recombines TRBV11-3 with TRBJ1-1, with D uncertain. The V gene's germline CDR1 is SGHNT and CDR2 YENEEA. The V and J ends lost 0 bases and 0 bases respectively, with 5 bases between them. This CDR3 has 14 amino acids. The CDR3 coding sequence is TGTGCCAGCAGCTTAGATCTACTGAACACTGAAGCTTTCTTT. Translated, it gives CASSLDLLNTEAFF. Based on the CDR3 plus reference TRBV11-3 and TRBJ1-1, the full variable domain is EAGVVQSPRYKIIEKKQPVAFWCNPISGHNTLYWYLQNLGQGPELLIRYENEEAVDDSQLPKDRFSAERLKGVDSTLKIQPAELGDSAVYLCASSLDLLNTEAFFGQGTRLTVV.

This clone showed up just once. V is TRBV5-1 and J is TRBJ2-5, with unresolved D. CDR3 length: 14 amino acids. V dropped 0 bases and J dropped 2 bases, with 8 bases sitting between them. The V gene's germline CDR1 is SGHRS and CDR2 YFSETQ. Here the CDR3 DNA reads TGCGCCAGCAGCTTGGTGAACAGACAAGAGACCCAGTACTTC. Residues: CASSLVNRQETQYF.

CDR3 sequence: CASSYWAGLTNYGYTF. The DNA of the CDR3 is TGTGCCAGCAGTTACTGGGCAGGTCTCACTAACTATGGCTACACCTTC. This chain uses TRBV6-6 with TRBJ1-2, with D uncertain. V lost 1 base and J lost 0, with 12 bases in between. The CDR3 extends over 16 amino acids. Germline CDR1 is MNHNY and CDR2 is SVGAGI (reference sequence).

This clone was seen a single time. The rearrangement uses TRBV19 and TRBJ1-1; D is possibly TRBD1 (5 bases). The CDR3 loop spans 15 amino acids. CDR1 and CDR2 (germline): LNHDA, SQIVND (reference sequence). Trimming pared 7 bases from V and 0 bases from J, leaving 15 bases between. In DNA, the CDR3 is TGTGCCAGTACGAAGTACGGGGGACTGAACACTGAAGCTTTCTTT. Translation: CASTKYGGLNTEAFF.

This CDR3 reads CASSHYMGLNTGELFF. In DNA form, the CDR3 reads TGCGCCAGCAGCCATTATATGGGACTGAACACCGGGGAGCTGTTTTTT. The chain joins TRBV4-3 to TRBJ2-2, with D tentatively TRBD2 (6 bases). The CDR3 runs 16 residues. V was clipped by 3 bases and J by 1 base, with 12 bases between them. The germline CDR1 and CDR2 sequences are LGHNA and YSLEER.

The chain couples TRBV7-3 to TRBJ2-1, with TRBD2 matching over 8 bases. CDR1 and CDR2 (germline): SGHTA, FQGTGA. V lost 5 bases and J lost 8; bases outside the gene matches: 8. The CDR3 is 14 amino acids. The chain's CDR3 is CASSTGLEDDEQFF. The CDR3 region has the DNA TGTGCCAGCAGCACGGGACTAGAAGACGATGAGCAGTTCTTC.

The chain combines TRBV4-2 with TRBJ2-7, with 10 nucleotides matching TRBD1. The CDR3 is 14 amino acids. Per germline, CDR1 LGHNA and CDR2 YNFKEQ. The J segment lost 5 bases and the V segment lost 5 bases, leaving 6 bases of the junction unmatched. CDR3 sequence: CASSSPTGGHEQYF. The CDR3 bases are TGTGCCAGCAGCTCCCCGACAGGGGGCCACGAGCAGTACTTC.